The 14 T cell receptor beta chains listed next were all sequenced from one sample in a study of T cell responses to AZD1222 COVID-19 vaccine. Method: immunoSEQ multiplex PCR; TCRdb's copy keeps in-frame clones and lacks some. Here the sample spans about 100,000 clones, 70% to 90% being singletons. Sample: peripheral blood, taken 28 days after the second AZD1222 dose. The receptors were sampled from an adult who received the AZD1222 COVID-19 vaccine.

The chain is built from TRBV5-1 and TRBJ1-3; D gene ambiguous. The CDR3 is 15 residues long. Germline loops: CDR1 SGHRS, CDR2 YFSETQ. With 0 bases removed from V and 2 bases from J, the gap between germline ends came to 9 bases. The chain's CDR3 is CASSLVPRAGNTIYF. The DNA of the CDR3 is TGCGCCAGCAGCTTGGTTCCGAGGGCTGGAAACACCATATATTTT.

V usage is TRBV7-2 and J usage is TRBJ1-5; D ambiguous. This CDR3 has 13 amino acids. Germline CDR1 reads SGHTA; CDR2 reads FQGNSA. Trimming took 2 bases from V and 5 from J, leaving 7 bases between them. The CDR3 loop is CASSLMRDQPQHF. The CDR3 bases are TGTGCCAGCAGCTTAATGCGGGATCAGCCCCAGCATTTT. Combining the CDR3 with reference TRBV7-2 and TRBJ1-5 gives the whole variable domain GAGVSQSPSNKVTEKGKDVELRCDPISGHTALYWYRQSLGQGLEFLIYFQGNSAPDKSGLPSDRFSAERTGGSVSTLTIQRTQQEDSAVYLCASSLMRDQPQHFGDGTRLSIL.

The chain joins TRBV28 to TRBJ2-3, with TRBD2 matching 10 bases. The V gene's germline CDR1 is MDHEN and CDR2 SYDVKM. The length of the CDR3 is 15 residues. The ends lost 7 bases at V and 7 bases at J; junction bases unmatched: 11. The DNA of the CDR3 is TGTGCCAGCAACCCCCCAGCGGGAGGGCCTAATACGCAGTATTTT. This encodes CASNPPAGGPNTQYF.

The chain carries TRBV5-1 and TRBJ1-6; 8 nucleotides agree with TRBD1. There are 17 residues in the CDR3. The germline gives CDR1 SGHRS, CDR2 YFSETQ. After removal of 0 bases from V and 5 bases from J, the junction contained 7 bases not matched to a gene. CDR3 DNA: TGCGCCAGCAGCTTGGCCGGGGACAGGAGGGATAATTCACCCCTCCACTTT. Its translation is CASSLAGDRRDNSPLHF.

The chain links TRBV7-2 to TRBJ1-3; D gene uncertain. Trimming cost V 1 base and J 8 bases, with 9 bases left between them. CDR1 and CDR2 from the germline V gene are SGHTA and FQGNSA. The CDR3 is made up of 13 amino acids. The CDR3 reads CASSLDLSYTIYF. DNA for the CDR3: TGTGCCAGCAGCTTAGACCTCTCCTACACCATATATTTT.

V gene TRBV5-1 combines with J gene TRBJ1-4; possibly TRBD1 for D (5 bases). Germline V gives CDR1 SGHRS, CDR2 YFSETQ. The CDR3 totals 14 residues. Deletions cut 0 bases from V and 5 bases from J, with 8 bases between. Here the CDR3 reads CASSLGQPNEKLFF. In nucleotides, the CDR3 is TGCGCCAGCAGCTTGGGACAGCCAAATGAAAAACTGTTTTTT.

This chain uses TRBV29-1 with TRBJ1-2, with no clear D. Germline CDR1 reads SQVTM; CDR2 reads ANQGSEA. The CDR3 has 11 residues. Trimming took 5 bases from V and 5 from J, leaving 9 bases between them. The CDR3 is CSVFEGYGYTF. Written as DNA, the CDR3 is TGCAGCGTTTTTGAAGGGTATGGCTACACCTTC.

This clone turned up a few times. This sequence joins TRBV3-1 (or the pseudogene TRBV3-2) and TRBJ2-7; no reliable D call. Germline-derived CDR1 and CDR2 are LGHDT and YNNKEL (reference sequence). V shed 4 bases and J shed 0 bases, with 4 bases lying between them. The CDR3 extends over 12 amino acids. The CDR3 sequence is CASSRSSYEQYF. The CDR3 coding sequence is TGTGCCAGCAGCCGCTCCTCCTACGAGCAGTACTTC.

A single count supports this clone. CDR3 amino acids: CASSLADGVGNQPQHF. The CDR3 nucleotides are TGTGCCAGCAGCTTAGCGGACGGGGTGGGCAATCAGCCCCAGCATTTT. The chain links TRBV7-9 to TRBJ1-5; no clear D gene. V was pared by 0 bases and J by 2 bases, with 11 bases between. The CDR3 spans 16 residues. In germline, CDR1 is SEHNR, CDR2 FQNEAQ (reference sequence).

This rearrangement joins TRBV10-3 to TRBJ1-6, with D maybe TRBD1 (5 bases). Germline CDR1 is ENHRY and CDR2 is SYGVKD. This CDR3 has 14 residues. V dropped 5 bases and J dropped 5 bases, with 10 bases sitting between them. The CDR3, as DNA: TGTGCCATCAGTCGGGACGTAAATAATTCACCCCTCCACTTT. Translated: CAISRDVNNSPLHF.

The J gene is TRBJ1-6, the V gene TRBV7-6, with 9 bases that match TRBD1. The CDR3 spans 15 residues. V was pared by 1 base and J by 8 bases, with 3 bases of the junction left unmatched. Germline V lookup: CDR1 SGHVS, CDR2 FNYEAQ. In DNA, the CDR3 is TGTGCCAGCAGCTTAGGGACAGGGGTGGATTCACCCCTCCACTTT. This encodes CASSLGTGVDSPLHF. Using reference TRBV7-6 and TRBJ1-6 for the parts outside the CDR3, the full variable domain is GAGVSQSPRYKVTKRGQDVALRCDPISGHVSLYWYRQALGQGPEFLTYFNYEAQQDKSGLPNDRFSAERPEGSISTLTIQRTEQRDSAMYRCASSLGTGVDSPLHFGNGTRLTVT.

This rearrangement joins TRBV5-1 to TRBJ2-1; no clear D gene. Germline V gives CDR1 SGHRS, CDR2 YFSETQ. V lost 0 bases and J lost 9, with 10 bases in between. The CDR3 sequence is 13 residues long. The DNA for the CDR3 is TGCGCCAGCAGCTTGGCGGTAGCAGGTGAGCAGTTCTTC. Translation: CASSLAVAGEQFF.

The CDR3, as DNA: TGTGCCAGCAGTGACGGGACGGTTAGAGGATCCTCTGGAAACACCATATATTTT. This encodes CASSDGTVRGSSGNTIYF. This rearrangement joins TRBV2 to TRBJ1-3, with a possible D match to TRBD1 (5 bases). This CDR3 is built from 18 residues. CDR1 and CDR2 from the germline V gene are SNHLY and FYNNEI. V was trimmed by 3 bases and J by 0 bases, leaving 18 bases between them.

V is TRBV7-9 and J is TRBJ1-4; D remains ambiguous. CDR1 SEHNR and CDR2 FQNEAQ come from the germline V gene (reference sequence). The ends were cut back, 9 bases at V and 4 bases at J, with 12 bases in the middle. The CDR3 length is 13 residues. Here the CDR3 DNA reads TGTGCCAGTCAGCGAAGAGTTAATGAAAAACTGTTTTTT. As protein: CASQRRVNEKLFF.